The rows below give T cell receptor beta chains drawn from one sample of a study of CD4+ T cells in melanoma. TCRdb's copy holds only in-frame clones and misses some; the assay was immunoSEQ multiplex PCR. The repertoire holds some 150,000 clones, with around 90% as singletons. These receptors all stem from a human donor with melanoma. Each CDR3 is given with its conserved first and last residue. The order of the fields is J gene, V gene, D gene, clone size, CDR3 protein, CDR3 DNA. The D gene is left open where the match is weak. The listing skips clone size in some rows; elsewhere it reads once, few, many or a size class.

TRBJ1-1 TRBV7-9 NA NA CASSLAFGGNTEAFF TGTGCCAGCAGCTTAGCCTTTGGGGGAAACACTGAAGCTTTCTTT
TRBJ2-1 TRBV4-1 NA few CASSQGRGPSYNEQFF TGCGCCAGCAGCCAAGGTCGGGGGCCCTCCTACAATGAGCAGTTCTTC
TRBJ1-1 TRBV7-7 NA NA CASSLEKNTEAFF TGTGCCAGCAGCCTCGAAAAGAACACTGAAGCTTTCTTT
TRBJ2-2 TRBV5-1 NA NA CASSHPLGGGTGELFF TGCGCCAGCAGCCACCCTCTTGGGGGTGGCACCGGGGAGCTGTTTTTT
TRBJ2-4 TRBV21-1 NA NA CASSKSGSPREGAKNIQYF TGTGCCAGCAGCAAAAGCGGCAGCCCTCGAGAGGGGGCCAAAAACATTCAGTACTTC
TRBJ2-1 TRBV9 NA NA CASSVDTGSSSYNEQFF TGTGCCAGCAGCGTAGATACGGGGTCCTCCTCCTACAATGAGCAGTTCTTC
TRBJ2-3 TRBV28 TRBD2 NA CASSSASGGSTDTQYF TGTGCCAGCAGTTCCGCTAGCGGGGGCAGCACAGATACGCAGTATTTT
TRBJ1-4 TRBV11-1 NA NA CASSAWKGENEKLFF TGTGCCAGCAGCGCGTGGAAGGGGGAAAATGAAAAACTGTTTTTT
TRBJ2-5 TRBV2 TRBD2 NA CASSQGKAGGQETQYF TGTGCCAGCAGTCAAGGAAAAGCGGGGGGCCAAGAGACCCAGTACTTC
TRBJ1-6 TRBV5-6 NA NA CASSAGRFRAPLHF TGTGCCAGCAGCGCGGGACGGTTTAGAGCACCCCTCCACTTT
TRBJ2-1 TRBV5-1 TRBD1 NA CASSSTGGASSYNEQFF TGCGCCAGCAGCTCTACAGGGGGCGCCAGCTCCTACAATGAGCAGTTCTTC
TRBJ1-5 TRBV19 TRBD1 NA CASSILSTGVGGQHF TGTGCCAGTAGTATCCTATCGACAGGGGTTGGTGGCCAGCATTTT
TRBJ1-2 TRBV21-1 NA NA CASSTGRICNYGYTF TGTGCCAGCAGCACAGGTCGGATATGTAACTATGGCTACACCTTC
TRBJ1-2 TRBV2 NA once CASSPRGWGRGYTF TGTGCCAGCAGTCCGCGGGGGTGGGGCCGAGGCTACACCTTC
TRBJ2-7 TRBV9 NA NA CASSVATSRAGATYEQYF TGTGCCAGCAGCGTAGCTACTTCGAGGGCAGGGGCCACCTACGAGCAGTACTTC
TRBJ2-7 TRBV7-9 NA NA CASSLGQSPYEQYF TGTGCCAGCAGCTTAGGCCAGTCCCCCTACGAGCAGTACTTC
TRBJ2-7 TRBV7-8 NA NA CASSSTPGNSYEQYF TGTGCCAGCAGCTCCACCCCAGGGAACTCCTACGAGCAGTACTTC
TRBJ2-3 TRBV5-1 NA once CASSEGDTQYF TGCGCCAGCAGCGAGGGGGATACGCAGTATTTT
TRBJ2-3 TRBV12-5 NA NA CASGPPDLTSTDTQYF TGTGCTAGTGGTCCCCCGGACCTCACTAGCACAGATACGCAGTATTTT
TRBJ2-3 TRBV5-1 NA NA CASSLLAGSTDTQYF TGCGCCAGCAGCTTACTAGCAGGGAGCACAGATACGCAGTATTTT
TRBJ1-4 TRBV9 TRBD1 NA CASSTHGTGGEKLFF TGTGCCAGCAGCACCCACGGGACAGGCGGTGAAAAACTGTTTTTT
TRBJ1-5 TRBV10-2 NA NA CASSENSNQPQHF TGCGCCAGCAGTGAGAATAGCAATCAGCCCCAGCATTTT
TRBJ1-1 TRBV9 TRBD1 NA CASSVVAGGEAFF TGTGCCAGCAGCGTAGTGGCAGGGGGCGAAGCTTTCTTT
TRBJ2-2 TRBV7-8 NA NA CASSPGQIYTGELFF TGTGCCAGCAGCCCCGGACAGATTTACACCGGGGAGCTGTTTTTT
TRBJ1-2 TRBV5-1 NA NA CASSFLLASDGYTF TGCGCCAGCAGCTTCCTCCTTGCATCGGATGGCTACACCTTC
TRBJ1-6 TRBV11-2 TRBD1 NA CASSSRQGDNSPLHF TGTGCCAGCAGCTCCAGACAGGGGGATAATTCACCCCTCCACTTT
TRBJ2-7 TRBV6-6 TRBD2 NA CASTLAGGRGSYEQYF TGTGCCAGCACTCTAGCGGGGGGGCGTGGGTCCTACGAGCAGTACTTC
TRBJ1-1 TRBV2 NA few CASGGGTEAFF TGTGCCAGCGGCGGGGGCACTGAAGCTTTCTTT
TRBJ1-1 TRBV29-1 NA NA CSVDDSSPWNTEAFF TGCAGCGTTGACGACAGCTCGCCTTGGAACACTGAAGCTTTCTTT
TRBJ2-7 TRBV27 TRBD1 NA CASSRPGTGTAGQYF TGTGCCAGCAGTAGACCCGGGACAGGGACTGCCGGGCAGTACTTC
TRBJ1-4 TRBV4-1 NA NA CASSQGPTNEKLFF TGCGCCAGCAGCCAAGGCCCGACTAATGAAAAACTGTTTTTT
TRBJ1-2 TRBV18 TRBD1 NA CASSPTGDRVYYGYTF TGTGCCAGCTCACCAACCGGGGACAGGGTGTACTATGGCTACACCTTC
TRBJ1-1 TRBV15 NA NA CATSREPSYAEAFF TGTGCCACCAGCAGAGAACCTAGCTATGCTGAAGCTTTCTTT
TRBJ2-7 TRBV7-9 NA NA CASSPPSSGAYEQYF TGTGCCAGCAGCCCCCCCTCCAGCGGAGCCTACGAGCAGTACTTC
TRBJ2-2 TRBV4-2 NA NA CASSQGAGWNTGELFF TGTGCCAGCAGCCAAGGGGCAGGGTGGAACACCGGGGAGCTGTTTTTT
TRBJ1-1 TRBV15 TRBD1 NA CATSKRQGNTEAFF TGTGCCACCAGCAAACGACAGGGGAACACTGAAGCTTTCTTT
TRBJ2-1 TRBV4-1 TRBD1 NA CASSRTGVRDNEQFF TGCGCCAGCAGCCGCACAGGGGTAAGGGACAATGAGCAGTTCTTC
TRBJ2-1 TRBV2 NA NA CASSVRSDNEQFF TGTGCCAGCAGTGTGCGGTCGGACAATGAGCAGTTCTTC
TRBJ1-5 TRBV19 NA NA CASNHRNQPQHF TGTGCCAGTAACCACAGGAATCAGCCCCAGCATTTT
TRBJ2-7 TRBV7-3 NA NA CASSFTGTSYEQYF TGTGCCAGCAGCTTTACCGGGACTTCCTACGAGCAGTACTTC
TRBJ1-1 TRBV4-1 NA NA CASSHLVRPEAFF TGCGCCAGCAGCCACCTAGTAAGACCTGAAGCTTTCTTT
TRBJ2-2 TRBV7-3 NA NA CASSYWRTGELFF TGTGCCAGCAGCTACTGGCGTACCGGGGAGCTGTTTTTT
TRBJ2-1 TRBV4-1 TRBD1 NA CASSQTGLDNEQFF TGCGCCAGCAGCCAGACAGGGCTAGACAATGAGCAGTTCTTC
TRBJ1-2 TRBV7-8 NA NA CASSLATRRGGGYTF TGTGCCAGCAGCTTAGCGACGAGAAGGGGCGGCGGCTACACCTTC
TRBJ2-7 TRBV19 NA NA CASSMARAREQYF TGTGCCAGTAGTATGGCCCGGGCTCGGGAGCAGTACTTC
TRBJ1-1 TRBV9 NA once CASSGNRAVGLVNTEAFF TGTGCCAGCAGCGGTAACAGGGCGGTGGGCCTCGTGAACACTGAAGCTTTCTTT
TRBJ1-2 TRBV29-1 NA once CSVGGKNYGYTF TGCAGCGTGGGCGGCAAGAACTATGGCTACACCTTC
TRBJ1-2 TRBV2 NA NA CASRVDSHGYTF TGTGCCAGCAGGGTGGACAGCCATGGCTACACCTTC
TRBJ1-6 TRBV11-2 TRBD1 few CASSLAGTGLHF TGTGCCAGCAGCTTAGCCGGGACAGGGCTCCACTTT
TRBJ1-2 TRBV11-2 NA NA CASSQSRVYGYTF TGTGCCAGCAGCCAGAGCCGGGTCTATGGCTACACCTTC
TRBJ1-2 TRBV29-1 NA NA CSVEEAPGTNYGYTF TGCAGCGTTGAAGAAGCGCCAGGGACTAACTATGGCTACACCTTC